The 20 T cell receptor beta chains given below trace back to one sample, sequenced in a study of OX40 agonist ivuxolimab in advanced cancers. Using immunoSEQ multiplex PCR, the repertoire was profiled, and TCRdb retains in-frame clones only, with some absent. The sample carries some 100,000 clones, around nine tenths recorded once. Sample: CD4+ or CD8+ T cells sorted from blood, taken in a trial of the OX40 agonist ivuxolimab. These receptors all come from an adult with an advanced solid tumor such as melanoma, head and neck, liver or kidney cancer.

The J gene is TRBJ2-7, the V gene TRBV5-1; 10 bases fit TRBD1. The junction had 6 bases not matched to a gene; V was cut back by 0 bases and J by 6 bases. Looked up from germline, CDR1 is SGHRS and CDR2 is YFSETQ. This CDR3 region has 15 residues. CDR3 loop: CASSLAPGTGVEQYF. The CDR3 coding sequence is TGCGCCAGCAGCTTGGCCCCCGGGACAGGGGTCGAGCAGTACTTC.

This rearrangement joins TRBV5-1 to TRBJ2-7; D remains unclear. Deletions cut 4 bases from V and 6 bases from J, with 17 bases between. The CDR3 is made up of 14 amino acids. Germline V lookup: CDR1 SGHRS, CDR2 YFSETQ. The CDR3 sequence is CASSPNYLVREQYF. The CDR3 coding sequence is TGCGCCAGCAGCCCGAATTATCTAGTGCGCGAGCAGTACTTC.

The chain is built from TRBV29-1 and TRBJ2-3; TRBD2 might be the D (5 bases). This CDR3 comprises 13 residues. With 6 bases removed from V and 2 bases from J, the gap between germline ends came to 12 bases. CDR1 is SQVTM, CDR2 ANQGSEA, per germline. The CDR3 nucleotides read TGCAGCGTCCCCCTAGCTCACACAGATACGCAGTATTTT. It codes for CSVPLAHTDTQYF.

The V call is TRBV5-4, the J call TRBJ1-2; D remains unclear. Trimming took off 5 bases at V and 1 base at J, with 12 bases between the two ends. Germline values: CDR1 SGHNT, CDR2 YYREEE (reference sequence). CDR3 length: 14 residues. The CDR3 DNA follows: TGTGCCAGCAGTCGCTCTTGGGGTAACTATGGCTACACCTTC. Translating gives CASSRSWGNYGYTF.

This chain uses TRBV5-4 with TRBJ1-2; D may be TRBD1 (6 bases). This CDR3 has 13 residues. Trimming cost V 4 bases and J 0 bases, with 7 bases left between them. Germline V gene lookup returns CDR1 SGHNT and CDR2 YYREEE (reference sequence). CDR3 in amino acids: CASSEGANYGYTF. CDR3 sequence (DNA): TGTGCCAGCAGCGAGGGGGCTAACTATGGCTACACCTTC.

V usage is TRBV2 and J usage is TRBJ1-5, with a weak D call TRBD1 (5 bases). V gave up 1 base and J gave up 5 bases, with 15 bases separating them. This CDR3 comprises 16 residues. Per germline, CDR1 SNHLY and CDR2 FYNNEI. The CDR3, as DNA: TGTGCCAGCAGTGAAGGGGGGAGAAGACTTGATCAGCCCCAGCATTTT. This translates into CASSEGGRRLDQPQHF.

The chain links TRBV19 to TRBJ2-7; TRBD1 matches 10 bases. Germline V gene data show CDR1 as LNHDA and CDR2 as SQIVND (reference sequence). Trimming cost V 5 bases and J 4 bases; bases outside gene matches: 8. The CDR3 extends over 15 amino acids. This CDR3 reads CASSLVGTGEYEQYF. The CDR3 DNA reads TGTGCCAGTAGTCTGGTCGGGACAGGGGAATACGAGCAGTACTTC. The variable domain in full, completed from reference TRBV19 and TRBJ2-7, reads DGGITQSPKYLFRKEGQNVTLSCEQNLNHDAMYWYRQDPGQGLRLIYYSQIVNDFQKGDIAEGYSVSREKKESFPLTVTSAQKNPTAFYLCASSLVGTGEYEQYFGPGTRLTVT.

This chain joins TRBV7-3 and TRBJ2-2; D could derive from TRBD1 or TRBD2 (5 bases each). This CDR3 is 14 amino acids long. From germline, CDR1 is SGHTA and CDR2 FQGTGA. Trimming removed 5 bases at V and 1 base at J, with 8 bases between. CDR3 protein: CASSRDGNTGELFF. The CDR3 DNA sequence: TGTGCCAGCAGCCGGGACGGGAACACCGGGGAGCTGTTTTTT.

CDR3 nucleotide sequence: TGTGCCAGCAGTACCCATAGGGGGACCGAGCAGTACTTC. Protein: CASSTHRGTEQYF. This chain links TRBV6-5 with TRBJ2-7, with D maybe TRBD1 (6 bases). Germline V lookup: CDR1 MNHEY, CDR2 SVGAGI. This CDR3 region has 13 residues. The V and J ends lost 5 bases and 6 bases respectively, with 14 bases between them.

The chain recombines TRBV5-1 with TRBJ1-3; the D gene is possibly TRBD1 (6 bases). The CDR3 sequence is 17 residues long. The germline V and J ends were trimmed by 0 bases and 0 bases, with 13 bases remaining between them. Germline V gene lookup returns CDR1 SGHRS and CDR2 YFSETQ. The CDR3 reads CASSLVTGFLSGNTIYF. For the CDR3, the DNA is TGCGCCAGCAGCTTGGTTACAGGGTTTCTCTCTGGAAACACCATATATTTT.

The chain has TRBV19 and TRBJ2-3, with D perhaps matching TRBD2 (6 bases). V lost 5 bases and J lost 4, with 13 bases in between. The length of the CDR3 is 14 residues. Germline CDR1 and CDR2: LNHDA and SQIVND (reference sequence). CDR3 in DNA: TGTGCCAGTAGTTCTACAGGCGGGGCAGATACGCAGTATTTT. Encoded protein: CASSSTGGADTQYF. Together with reference TRBV19 and TRBJ2-3, the CDR3 gives the full variable domain: DGGITQSPKYLFRKEGQNVTLSCEQNLNHDAMYWYRQDPGQGLRLIYYSQIVNDFQKGDIAEGYSVSREKKESFPLTVTSAQKNPTAFYLCASSSTGGADTQYFGPGTRLTVL.

The rearrangement joins TRBV6-6 to TRBJ2-7, with D perhaps matching TRBD2 (6 bases). Trimming cost V 6 bases and J 2 bases, with 20 bases left between them. The CDR3 has 16 amino acids. Germline lookup yields CDR1 MNHNY and CDR2 SVGAGI (reference sequence). CDR3 in amino acids: CASSRRDFQIPYEQYF. Here the CDR3 DNA reads TGTGCCAGCAGCCGCCGGGACTTTCAAATCCCCTACGAGCAGTACTTC.

The chain links TRBV27 to TRBJ2-3, with 7 bases that match TRBD2. Germline V gene lookup returns CDR1 MNHEY and CDR2 SMNVEV (reference sequence). The CDR3 is 14 amino acids. V trimming: 1 base; J trimming: 5 bases; junction bases outside the gene matches: 3. This CDR3 is CASSLFWGGDTQYF. The CDR3 nucleotides are TGTGCCAGCAGTTTATTCTGGGGGGGAGATACGCAGTATTTT.

This chain uses TRBV5-1 with TRBJ2-6; 14 nucleotides match TRBD2. V trimming: 4 bases; J trimming: 3 bases; junction bases outside the gene matches: 9. The CDR3 loop spans 19 amino acids. Germline loops: CDR1 SGHRS, CDR2 YFSETQ. The CDR3 is CASSQEGLAGAGGANVLTF. The DNA for the CDR3 is TGCGCCAGCAGCCAAGAGGGACTAGCGGGAGCTGGTGGGGCCAACGTCCTGACTTTC.

Regarding this clone: In the same sample, other DNA sequences code for this CDR3. The chain carries TRBV4-1 and TRBJ2-1; TRBD2 might be the D (5 bases). V was shortened by 0 bases and J by 0 bases, with 9 bases between the two germline ends. Germline loops: CDR1 MGHRA, CDR2 YSYEKL. This CDR3 has 16 amino acids. Here the CDR3 reads CASSQDSAVSYNEQFF. The CDR3 coding sequence is TGCGCCAGCAGCCAAGATTCAGCGGTCTCCTACAATGAGCAGTTCTTC.

The chain carries TRBV30 and TRBJ1-1, with D perhaps matching TRBD1 (5 bases). CDR3 length: 14 residues. With 2 bases removed from V and 1 base from J, the gap between germline ends came to 11 bases. Germline lookup yields CDR1 GTSNPN and CDR2 SVGIG (reference sequence). CDR3 sequence reads: CAWSLGQKNTEAFF. In DNA form, the CDR3 reads TGTGCCTGGAGTTTAGGACAAAAGAACACTGAAGCTTTCTTT. Looking up the rest from reference TRBV30 and TRBJ1-1 gives the full variable domain: SQTIHQWPATLVQPVGSPLSLECTVEGTSNPNLYWYRQAAGRGLQLLFYSVGIGQISSEVPQNLSASRPQDRQFILSSKKLLLSDSGFYLCAWSLGQKNTEAFFGQGTRLTVV.

This clone was seen just once. The genes are TRBV5-4 and TRBJ2-2; D is tentatively TRBD1 or TRBD2 (5 bases each). With 5 bases removed from V and 0 bases from J, the gap between germline ends came to 11 bases. Germline CDR1 is SGHNT and CDR2 is YYREEE (reference sequence). The CDR3 totals 15 residues. The CDR3 nucleotides read TGTGCCAGCAGACCCGGGGCGGCGAACACCGGGGAGCTGTTTTTT. Protein: CASRPGAANTGELFF.

J is TRBJ1-1 and V is TRBV27; 10 nucleotides agree with TRBD1. The V segment lost 6 bases and the J segment 3 bases; nucleotides outside the gene matches: 13. The CDR3 spans 17 residues. CDR1 is MNHEY and CDR2 is SMNVEV in the germline V gene (reference sequence). The CDR3 nucleotides are TGTGCCAGCAGACTCAAGCAAACCGGGACAGGGGACACTGAAGCTTTCTTT. The encoded protein is CASRLKQTGTGDTEAFF.

The CDR3 loop reads CASRAGSSGNTIYF. In DNA, the CDR3 is TGTGCCAGCAGGGCAGGGAGCTCTGGAAACACCATATATTTT. This chain links TRBV6-5 with TRBJ1-3, with a tentative D call TRBD1 (5 bases). Trimming shortened V by 6 bases and J by 0 bases, and 9 bases separated the two germline ends. Germline loops: CDR1 MNHEY, CDR2 SVGAGI. The CDR3 consists of 14 residues.

This chain links TRBV9 with TRBJ1-1; weak D call: TRBD1 (5 bases). The V gene lost 1 base and the J gene lost 11 bases, with 15 bases spanning the gap. The germline CDR1 and CDR2 sequences are SGDLS and YYNGEE. The length of the CDR3 is 13 residues. In nucleotides, the CDR3 is TGTGCCAGCAGCGTACTAGGGGAGACTCTCGCTTTCTTT. Encoded protein: CASSVLGETLAFF.